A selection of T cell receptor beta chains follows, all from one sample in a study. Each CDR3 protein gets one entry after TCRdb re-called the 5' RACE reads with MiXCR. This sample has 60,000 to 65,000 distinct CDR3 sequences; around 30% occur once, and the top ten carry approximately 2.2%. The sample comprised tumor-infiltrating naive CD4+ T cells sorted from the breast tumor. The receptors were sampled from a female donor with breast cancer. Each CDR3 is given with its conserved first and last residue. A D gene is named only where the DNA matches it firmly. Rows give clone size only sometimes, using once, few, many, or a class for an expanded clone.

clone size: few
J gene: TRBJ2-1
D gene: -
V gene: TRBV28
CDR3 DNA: TGTGCCAGCAGTTTATACTTCAATGAGCAGTTCTTC
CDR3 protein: CASSLYFNEQFF

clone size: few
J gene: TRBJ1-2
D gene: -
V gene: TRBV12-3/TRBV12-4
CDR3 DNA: TGTGCCAGCAGCTCAAGGGTGGGCTACACCTTC
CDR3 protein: CASSSRVGYTF

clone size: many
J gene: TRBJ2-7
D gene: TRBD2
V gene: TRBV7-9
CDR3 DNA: TGTGCCAGCAGCCCAAGCGGGAGCCTCTCCTACGAGCAGTACTTC
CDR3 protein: CASSPSGSLSYEQYF

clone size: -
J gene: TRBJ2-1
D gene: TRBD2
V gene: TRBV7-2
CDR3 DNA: TGTGCCAGCAGCTTAGACGCGGGGGGCTACAATGAGCAGTTCTTC
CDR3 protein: CASSLDAGGYNEQFF

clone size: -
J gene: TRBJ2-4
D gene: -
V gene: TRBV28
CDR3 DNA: TGTGCCAGCAGTTCGTCTGCGACAGGCAAAAACATTCAGTACTTC
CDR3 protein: CASSSSATGKNIQYF

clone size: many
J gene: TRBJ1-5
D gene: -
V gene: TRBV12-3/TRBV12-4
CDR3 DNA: TGTGCCAGCGGGACACGGGATCAGCCCCAGCATTTT
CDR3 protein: CASGTRDQPQHF

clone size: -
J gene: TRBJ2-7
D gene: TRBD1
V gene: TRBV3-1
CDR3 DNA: TGTGCCAGCAGCCAAGACAGGGGGCGCGAGCAGTACTTC
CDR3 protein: CASSQDRGREQYF

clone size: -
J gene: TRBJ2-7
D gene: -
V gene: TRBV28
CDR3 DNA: TGTGCCAGCAGTTCTGTCTACGAGCAGTACTTC
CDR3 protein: CASSSVYEQYF

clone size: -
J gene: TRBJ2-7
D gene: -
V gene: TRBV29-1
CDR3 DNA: TGCAGCGTTGGTGAGACTAGACTCGTCTACGAGCAGTACTTC
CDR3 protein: CSVGETRLVYEQYF

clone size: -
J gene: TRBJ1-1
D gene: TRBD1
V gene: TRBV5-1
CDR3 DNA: TGCGCCAGCAGCGTCCCAGGGGGAACTGAAGCTTTCTTT
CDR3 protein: CASSVPGGTEAFF

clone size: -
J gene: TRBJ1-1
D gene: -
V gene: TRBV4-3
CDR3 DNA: TGCGCCAGCAGCCAAGAACCGGGTATTTCGTTTGAAGCTTTCTTT
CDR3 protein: CASSQEPGISFEAFF

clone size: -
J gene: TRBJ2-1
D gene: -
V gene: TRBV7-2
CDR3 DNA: TGTGCCAGCAGCTTAGCGCCAGGGCGTAATTTCTACAATGAGCAGTTCTTC
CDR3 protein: CASSLAPGRNFYNEQFF

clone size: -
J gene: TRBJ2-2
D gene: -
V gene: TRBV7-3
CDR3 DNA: TGTGCCAGCAGCGAAGTTGGCACCGGGGAGCTGTTTTTT
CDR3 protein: CASSEVGTGELFF

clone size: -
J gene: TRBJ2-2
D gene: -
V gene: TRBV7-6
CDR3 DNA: TGTGCCAGCAGCTTACGTGGACAAAGCACCGGGGAGCTGTTTTTT
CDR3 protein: CASSLRGQSTGELFF